This T cell receptor beta chain was observed in a study of identical twins. Unique molecular identifiers were present on the cDNA, and a universal primer site came from template switching. TCRdb called the 5' RACE reads again in MiXCR, with one record for every CDR3 protein. The profile covers fewer than 900,000 distinct CDR3 sequences, with roughly 20% appearing a single time and around 13% taken by the ten largest. All donors were healthy, and all were Caucasian. This clonotype was observed a handful of times. Its antigen is not identified. Between the trimmed V and J ends, which lost 5 bases and 0 bases, there was a span of 7 bases. Germline V lookup: CDR1 DFQATT, CDR2 SNEGSKA (reference sequence). The CDR3 is 13 residues long. Study outcomes and limitations: The presence of invariant MAIT and iNKT cells could partly confound analyses of zero-insertion sequences.

Separately, the same data were catalogued under a study of T cells expressing NK-cell markers.

The sequenced material came from PBMCs. This receptor was obtained from a woman between 18 and 29 years old in good health. The chain carries TRBV20-1 and TRBJ1-4, with TRBD1 as a possible D gene (5 bases). The CDR3 loop is CSARQTTNEKLFF. DNA of the CDR3: TGCAGTGCTCGACAGACAACTAATGAAAAACTGTTTTTT.